This TCR beta chain was recorded in a study of CD8 T cells in ankylosing spondylitis (dated by TCRdb to 2016 to 2017). Regarding the study in general: T cell receptor beta repertoires were profiled in healthy donors and ankylosing spondylitis patients so that disease-linked TCR variants could be found. The full study cohort was made up of about 25 ankylosing spondylitis patients and roughly 98 healthy donors. Samples of peripheral blood were taken, and for ankylosing spondylitis patients, synovial fluid was collected as well.

From the cysteine up to the phenylalanine, the CDR3 has a length of 14 residues. The DNA shown is the 42-base CDR3, in frame from base 1. From a lookup of the germline V gene, CDR1 and CDR2 are SGHAT and FQNNGV. V is pared back by 3 bases and J by 1 base, with 7 bases lying between the germline termini. Sequencing was carried out with an Illumina HiSeq 2500. TCR beta libraries were prepared by quantitative 5'-RACE with molecular barcodes. The study's own analysis went as follows. A new computational method based on a probabilistic model of VDJ rearrangement was used to identify disease-linked TCR variants. TCRdb cleaned the public reads at Q25 with fastp, built clones with MiXCR and kept in-frame beta chains. Rows with one shared CDR3 protein collapse into an entry with the most common genes and DNA. The V and J calls were not made by the authors but by TCRdb's processing. The sample yields around 250,000 distinct CDR3 sequences; approximately 11% were counted once. 6.8% of the sample is held by the ten biggest clonotypes.

The research as a whole found: Some of the motif variants had been reported before in the synovial fluid and blood of reactive arthritis patients, a finding that suggests common disease-initiation mechanisms. In peripheral blood, the disease-linked clones were found at relatively low frequencies and had a CD8+ phenotype. Blood from ankylosing spondylitis patients appeared to be characterized by a TCR beta motif composed of 7 to 9 highly homologous amino acid variants. According to the report, matched synovial fluid samples from ankylosing spondylitis patients were significantly enriched for the disease-linked clones.

Turning to this clonotype: Its target antigen remains unknown. Base-call qualities are not available, and no considerably larger clone is one nucleotide away.

The sample taken for sequencing was blood, either unsorted or a sorted T cell fraction (not recorded which). The receptor was derived from a male donor with ankylosing spondylitis or in good health (not recorded which). The chain joins TRBV11-2 to TRBJ1-5; too little of a D gene remains to name it. The DNA is TGTGCCAGCAGCTTTGGCCAGAGCAATCAGCCCCAGCATTTT. Its translation is CASSFGQSNQPQHF.